The source of this TCR beta chain is a study of cytotoxic CD8 clonotypes in ibrutinib-treated CLL. Study details: Response sampling took place at median about 12 months of treatment, range 6 to 36. Mean per-sample yields comprised around 230,000 productive templates and 80,000 to 100,000 productive rearrangements. Study-level points and caveats: Elevated clonality accompanied ibrutinib response, with a return toward baseline values at progression. Lymph node repertoires were not studied, and sampling times were unmatched.

The protocol was immunoSEQ multiplex PCR, while the TCRdb copy is restricted to in-frame clones and leaves out a portion. The sample records thousands of clones, under 85% being singletons. From germline, CDR1 is MNHNS and CDR2 SASEGT. This CDR3 has 15 residues. The V and J ends lost 3 bases and 2 bases respectively, with 11 bases between them. About this clone: Its antigen is not identified.

This receptor was taken from a human donor with chronic lymphocytic leukemia. Sample: PBMCs, taken before ibrutinib treatment. The chain recombines TRBV6-1 with TRBJ1-5; no clear D gene. The CDR3 DNA is TGTGCCAGCAGTGAGGTCGGGGTGGGCAATCAGCCCCAGCATTTT. Residues: CASSEVGVGNQPQHF.